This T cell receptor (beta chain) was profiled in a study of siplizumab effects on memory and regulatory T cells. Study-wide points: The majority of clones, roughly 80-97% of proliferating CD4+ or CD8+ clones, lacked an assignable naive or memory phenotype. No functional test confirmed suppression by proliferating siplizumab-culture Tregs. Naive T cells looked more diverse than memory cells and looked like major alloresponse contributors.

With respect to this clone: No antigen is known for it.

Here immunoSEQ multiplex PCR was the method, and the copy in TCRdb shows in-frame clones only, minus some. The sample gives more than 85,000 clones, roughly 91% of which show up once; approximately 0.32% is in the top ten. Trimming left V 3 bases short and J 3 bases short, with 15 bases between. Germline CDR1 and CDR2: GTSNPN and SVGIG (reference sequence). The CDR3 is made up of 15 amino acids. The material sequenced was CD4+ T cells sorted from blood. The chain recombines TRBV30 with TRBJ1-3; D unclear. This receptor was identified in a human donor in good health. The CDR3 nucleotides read TGTGCCTGGAGCGGCCTTGGATCCCTTGGAAACACCATATATTTT. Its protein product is CAWSGLGSLGNTIYF.